Presented here are 15 T cell receptor beta chains from one specimen sequenced in a study of tumor-infiltrating lymphocytes in primary liver carcinoma. Synthesis of TCR beta cDNA was carried out from 500 ng total RNA with a constant-region primer. Nested multiplex PCR, run for three rounds with slightly modified ARM-PCR, yielded TCR beta libraries. The two initial PCR rounds, approximately 10 cycles each, used TRBV1-TRBV30 forward and C-beta reverse primers. TCRdb called the multiplex PCR reads again in MiXCR, with one record for every CDR3 protein. The table includes tens of thousands of distinct CDR3 sequences, roughly 70% detected once. For each extraction, RNA and DNA were obtained together from around 20-30 mg of unsorted bulk tissue. The sequenced sample was liver tumor tissue from sampling region 1. The subset was: tumor region T1, superior pole. These receptors came from a man in his forties with primary liver carcinoma and hepatitis B virus infection.

This chain connects TRBV5-1 to TRBJ2-3; tentatively, D is TRBD1 or TRBD2 (5 bases each). The V end lost 4 bases, the J end lost 5 bases, and 14 bases lay between the germline ends. There are 14 residues in the CDR3. Germline CDR1 reads SGHRS; CDR2 reads YFSETQ. CDR3: CASSPGGTIDTQYF. CDR3 sequence (DNA): TGCGCCAGCAGCCCTGGGGGTACCATAGATACGCAGTATTTT.

For this clonotype: At one end, the junction sequence differs from germline, possibly due to a read error. V gene TRBV13 combines with J gene TRBJ2-2; a weak D match, TRBD2 (5 bases). The CDR3 spans 15 residues. Germline loops: CDR1 PRHDT, CDR2 FYEKMQ (reference sequence). CDR3: CASGTTRINAGDLFF. For the CDR3, the DNA is TGTGCCAGCGGCACCACTAGGATCAACGCCGGGGATCTGTTTTTT. The whole variable domain, filled in from reference TRBV13 and TRBJ2-2, reads AAGVIQSPRHLIKEKRETATLKCYPIPRHDTVYWYQQGPGQDPQFLISFYEKMQSDKGSIPDRFSAQQFSDYHSELNMSSLELGDSALYFCASGTTRINAGDLFFGEGSRLTVL.

This clonotype was picked up a small number of times. A read error may be the cause here, since a much bigger clone is one base away. The gene calls are TRBV11-1 and TRBJ1-6, with D maybe TRBD1 (5 bases). The CDR3 has 13 amino acids. V lost 5 bases and J 9 bases, leaving 11 bases between the germline ends. The germline V gene has CDR1 SGHAT and CDR2 FQDESV (reference sequence). This CDR3 reads CASSRTLLSPLHF. The CDR3, as DNA: TGTGCCAGCAGCCGGACACTGCTTTCACCCCTCCACTTT.

Remarks on this clonotype: A much larger clone differs from this one at a single base, so this may be a read error. This chain uses TRBV2 with TRBJ2-7, with TRBD2 identical over 7 bases. The CDR3 spans 16 residues. The germline V gene encodes CDR1 SNHLY and CDR2 FYNNEI. Trimming removed 1 base from V and 5 bases from J; junction bases left unmatched: 11. CDR3 region: CASSEVPAGSRHEQYF. The CDR3 region has the DNA TGTGCCAGCAGTGAAGTCCCAGCGGGATCCCGCCACGAGCAGTACTTC.

The chain combines TRBV11-2 with TRBJ2-1; 8 bases agree with TRBD2. The CDR3 spans 15 residues. From germline, CDR1 is SGHAT and CDR2 FQNNGV. The CDR3 sequence: CANSLESGSVSEQFF. The CDR3 DNA reads as TGTGCAAACAGCTTAGAGAGCGGGAGTGTGAGTGAGCAGTTCTTC.

For this clonotype: No conserved phenylalanine or tryptophan is present at the end of the CDR3, so a read error is the likely explanation. This CDR3 reads CAGSLARLALGEKETQYS. The CDR3 DNA reads TGTGCCGGCAGCTTAGCGAGGCTAGCCCTGGGAGAAAAAGAGACCCAGTACTCC. The chain carries TRBV11-2 and TRBJ2-5; maybe TRBD2 (5 bases). The germline V gene has CDR1 SGHAT and CDR2 FQNNGV. The CDR3 covers 18 residues.

On this clonotype: It is likely a read error, because the conserved phenylalanine at the end of the CDR3 is missing. The DNA is left out, because the CDR3 cannot be placed on it with certainty; the CDR3 is given as TCRdb lists it. The V and J genes are TRBV29-1 and TRBJ2-7; the DNA was not used to check the table's D call, TRBD2. The CDR3 length equals 12 residues, ends included. Germline V lookup: CDR1 SQVTM, CDR2 ANQGSEA. CDR3 in amino acids: CSVRAGGSKQYL.

Details on this clonotype: One end of the junction does not line up with germline, which may come from a read error. J is TRBJ2-7 and V is TRBV11-2; the D is unclear. This CDR3 region has 15 residues. CDR1 is SGHAT, CDR2 FQNNGV, per germline. The CDR3 region has the DNA TGTGCCAGCAGCCAAGAGACAAGGAGAACCTACGAACAGTACTTC. It yields the protein CASSQETRRTYEQYF.

Worth noting for this clonotype: Since a much larger clone is just one base distant, this may be a read error. The V and J genes are TRBV6-5 and TRBJ2-2, with a weak D call TRBD1 (6 bases). The germline gives CDR1 MNHEY, CDR2 SVGAGI. The CDR3 is 15 amino acids. The CDR3 loop reads CVSSYGTLNTGELFF. Here the CDR3 DNA reads TGTGTCAGCAGTTACGGGACACTGAACACCGGGGAGTTGTTTTTT.

This clonotype was counted many times. This chain joins TRBV20-1 and TRBJ2-5; 9 nucleotides agree with TRBD2. CDR3 size: 18 residues. Germline V lookup: CDR1 DFQATT, CDR2 SNEGSKA (reference sequence). The V and J ends lost 0 bases and 5 bases, in that order; junction bases with no gene match: 16. The chain's CDR3 is CSARDQNRGRARFETQYF. CDR3 bases: TGCAGTGCTAGAGATCAGAATCGCGGGAGGGCCAGATTCGAGACCCAGTACTTC.

There are a few counts of this clonotype. Compared with germline, one end of the junction differs, possibly owing to a read error. The chain couples TRBV11-2 to TRBJ1-6; D is undetermined. There are 16 residues in the CDR3. Looked up from germline, CDR1 is SGHAT and CDR2 is FQNNGV. CDR3 sequence reads: CASSLDLSNQFRTLHF. The CDR3 DNA sequence: TGTGCCAGCAGCTTAGATCTTAGCAACCAATTCAGAACTCTCCACTTC.

This clonotype came up many times. This rearrangement joins TRBV28 to TRBJ1-6; no clear D. Per the germline V gene, CDR1 is MDHEN and CDR2 is SYDVKM. This CDR3 is built from 14 residues. The V gene lost 6 bases and the J gene lost 9 bases, with 15 bases spanning the gap. The CDR3 region has the DNA TGTGCCAGCAGGACGACATATATTCTTTCACCCCTCCACTTT. This translates into CASRTTYILSPLHF. The variable domain in full, with the rest retrieved from reference TRBV28 and TRBJ1-6, is DVKVTQSSRYLVKRTGEKVFLECVQDMDHENMFWYRQDPGLGLRLIYFSYDVKMKEKGDIPEGYSVSREKKERFSLILESASTNQTSMYLCASRTTYILSPLHFGNGTRLTVT.

Points on this clonotype: The junction does not match germline at one end; this may be a read error. J is TRBJ1-2 and V is TRBV12-3 or TRBV12-4; 9 bases agree with TRBD1. The CDR3 sequence is 15 residues long. In nucleotides, the CDR3 is TGTACCAGCAGCCTCGCACAGGGGGCAAACTATGGTTACACCTTC. Translation: CTSSLAQGANYGYTF.

On this clonotype: A junction end diverges from the germline sequence, so it may reflect a read error. Written as DNA, the CDR3 is TGTGCGAGCAGCCAAGTGGCGCTTCCAGCGGGAGCAACAGATACGCAGTATTTT. Protein: CASSQVALPAGATDTQYF. This chain links TRBV4-2 with TRBJ2-3; TRBD2 matches 8 bases. Germline CDR1 LGHNA, CDR2 YNFKEQ. CDR3 length: 18 amino acids.

This clonotype has only a few counts. One junction end disagrees with the germline gene, perhaps due to a read error. The V and J genes are TRBV11-2 and TRBJ2-5; 8 nucleotides match TRBD1. The germline CDR1 and CDR2 sequences are SGHAT and FQNNGV. CDR3 size: 16 residues. CDR3 in DNA: TGTGCCAGCAGCTCAGCAGCAGGGGGCTCGGGGGAGACCCAGTATTTC. Amino acids: CASSSAAGGSGETQYF.